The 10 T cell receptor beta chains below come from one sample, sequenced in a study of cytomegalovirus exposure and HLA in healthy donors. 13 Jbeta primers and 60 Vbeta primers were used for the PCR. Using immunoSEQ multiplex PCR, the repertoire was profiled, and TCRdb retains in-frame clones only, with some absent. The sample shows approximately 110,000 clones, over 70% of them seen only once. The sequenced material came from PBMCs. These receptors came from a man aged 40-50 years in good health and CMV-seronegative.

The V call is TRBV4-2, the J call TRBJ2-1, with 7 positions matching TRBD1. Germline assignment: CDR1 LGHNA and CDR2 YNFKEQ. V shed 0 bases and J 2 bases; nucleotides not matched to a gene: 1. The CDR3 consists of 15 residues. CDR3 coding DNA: TGTGCCAGCAGCCAAGACGGGACAGCCTACAATGAGCAGTTCTTC. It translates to CASSQDGTAYNEQFF.

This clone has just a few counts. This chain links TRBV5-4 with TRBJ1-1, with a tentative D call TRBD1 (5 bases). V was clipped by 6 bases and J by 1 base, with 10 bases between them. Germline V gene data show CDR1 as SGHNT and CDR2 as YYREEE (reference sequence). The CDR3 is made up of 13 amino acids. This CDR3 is CASTAGRNTEAFF. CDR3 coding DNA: TGTGCCAGCACGGCAGGGCGGAACACTGAAGCTTTCTTT.

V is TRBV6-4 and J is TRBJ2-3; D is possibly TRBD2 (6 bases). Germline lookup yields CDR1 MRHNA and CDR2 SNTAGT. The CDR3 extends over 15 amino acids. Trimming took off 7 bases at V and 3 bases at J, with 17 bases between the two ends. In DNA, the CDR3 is TGTGCCAGCAATAAGACCGGGACTTTGACAGATACGCAGTATTTT. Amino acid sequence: CASNKTGTLTDTQYF.

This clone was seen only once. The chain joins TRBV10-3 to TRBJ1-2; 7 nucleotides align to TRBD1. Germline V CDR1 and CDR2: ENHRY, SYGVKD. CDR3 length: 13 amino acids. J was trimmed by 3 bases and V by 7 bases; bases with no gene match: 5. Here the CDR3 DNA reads TGTGCCATCACCTGGGACAGTGACTATGGCTACACCTTC. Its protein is CAITWDSDYGYTF.

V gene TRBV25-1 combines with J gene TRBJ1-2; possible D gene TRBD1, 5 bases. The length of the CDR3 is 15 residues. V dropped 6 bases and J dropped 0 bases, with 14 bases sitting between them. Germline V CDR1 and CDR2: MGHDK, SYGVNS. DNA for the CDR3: TGTGCCAGCAGCCCCCAGGGTGAAGCTAACTATGGCTACACCTTC. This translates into CASSPQGEANYGYTF.

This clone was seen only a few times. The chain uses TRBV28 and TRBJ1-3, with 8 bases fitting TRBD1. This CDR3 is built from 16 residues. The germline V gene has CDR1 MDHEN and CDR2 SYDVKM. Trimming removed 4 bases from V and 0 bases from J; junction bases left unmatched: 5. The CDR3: CASSSTGESSGNTIYF. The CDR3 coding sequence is TGTGCCAGCAGTTCGACAGGGGAGAGCTCTGGAAACACCATATATTTT.

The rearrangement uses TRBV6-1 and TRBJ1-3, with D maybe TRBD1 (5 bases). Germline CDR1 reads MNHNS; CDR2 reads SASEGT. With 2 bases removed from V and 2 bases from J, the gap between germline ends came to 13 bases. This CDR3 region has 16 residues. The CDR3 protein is CASSEYGAATGNTIYF. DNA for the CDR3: TGTGCCAGCAGTGAATATGGGGCAGCTACTGGAAACACCATATATTTT.

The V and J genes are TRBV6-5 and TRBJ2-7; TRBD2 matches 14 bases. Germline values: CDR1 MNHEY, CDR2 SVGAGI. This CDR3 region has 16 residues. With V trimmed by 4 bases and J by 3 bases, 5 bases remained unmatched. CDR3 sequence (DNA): TGTGCCAGCAGTTCGCAGACTAGCGGGAGGGGCTACGAGCAGTACTTC. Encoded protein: CASSSQTSGRGYEQYF.

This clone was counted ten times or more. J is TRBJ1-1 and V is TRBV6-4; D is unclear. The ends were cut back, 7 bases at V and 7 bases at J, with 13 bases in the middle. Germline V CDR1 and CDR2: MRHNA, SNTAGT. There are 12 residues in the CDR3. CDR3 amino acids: CASMNRRGEAFF. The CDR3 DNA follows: TGTGCCAGCATGAATCGGCGGGGTGAAGCTTTCTTT.

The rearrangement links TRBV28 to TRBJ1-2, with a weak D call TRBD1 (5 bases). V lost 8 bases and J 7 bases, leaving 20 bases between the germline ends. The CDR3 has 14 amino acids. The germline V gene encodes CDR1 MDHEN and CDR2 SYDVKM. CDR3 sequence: CASSSGQWGRGYTF. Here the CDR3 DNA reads TGTGCCAGCTCCTCCGGTCAGTGGGGCCGTGGCTACACCTTC.